The T cell receptor (beta chain) under discussion was sequenced for a study of CD8+ T cells in alopecia areata. In each case, RNA was isolated and then reverse transcribed into cDNA as the sequencing template. Here immunoSEQ multiplex PCR was the method, and the copy in TCRdb shows in-frame clones only, minus some. Of 250,000 or so clones listed, approximately 61% were seen once; the top ten hold around 1.2%. Deletions cut 0 bases from V and 7 bases from J, with 23 bases between. The CDR3 sequence is 18 residues long. Germline CDR1 reads SGHDT; CDR2 reads YYEEEE. This specimen consisted of CD4+ T cells sorted from blood, obtained at week 0. The V call is TRBV5-6, the J call TRBJ2-4; the D gene is possibly TRBD1 (6 bases). The receptor comes from a human donor with alopecia areata. Written as DNA, the CDR3 is TGTGCCAGCAGCTTGGGGGACACCCGACGGTCCAGGGAGAACATTCAGTACTTC. Amino acids: CASSLGDTRRSRENIQYF.